This T cell receptor beta chain was obtained from a study of identical twins. TCRdb analysed the 5' RACE reads with MiXCR anew, one entry per CDR3 protein. The sample holds a few hundred thousand distinct CDR3 sequences; roughly 9.5% are singletons and the top ten take roughly 3%. This same sample was also part of a study on yellow fever vaccine responses in identical twins.

Sequences were obtained from PBMCs. The receptor was derived from a woman aged 18 to 35 in good health.

As DNA, the CDR3 is TGTGCCAGCATCGGGACAGGCCCTAGCACAGATACGCAGTATTTT. Protein: CASIGTGPSTDTQYF. The chain uses TRBV2 and TRBJ2-3; TRBD1 aligns across 8 bases. V dropped 7 bases and J dropped 0; count of bases not matched to a gene: 6. CDR3 length equals 15 residues. In germline, CDR1 is SNHLY, CDR2 FYNNEI.